This passage covers 5 T cell receptor beta chains from one sample sequenced in a study of OX40 agonist ivuxolimab in advanced cancers. Here immunoSEQ multiplex PCR was the method, and the copy in TCRdb shows in-frame clones only, minus some. Among around 75,000 clones listed, roughly 90% were seen once. The starting material was CD4+ or CD8+ T cells sorted from blood, obtained in a trial of the OX40 agonist ivuxolimab. The receptors shown here come from an adult with an advanced solid tumor such as melanoma, head and neck, liver or kidney cancer.

The chain joins TRBV14 to TRBJ2-3; no reliable D call. This CDR3 contains 11 residues. Germline CDR1 SGHDN, CDR2 FVKESK. Trimming removed 4 bases from V and 4 bases from J, with 3 bases in between. This CDR3 reads CASSLADTQYF. The CDR3 DNA follows: TGTGCCAGCAGCCTCGCAGATACGCAGTATTTT.

The chain couples TRBV10-3 to TRBJ1-1; a weak D match, TRBD1 (5 bases). The germline V gene has CDR1 ENHRY and CDR2 SYGVKD. The CDR3 is made up of 13 amino acids. Trimming cost V 4 bases and J 5 bases, with 11 bases left between them. The CDR3 sequence is CAISGVGGTEAFF. The CDR3 nucleotides read TGTGCCATCAGTGGGGTTGGGGGGACTGAAGCTTTCTTT.

The chain employs TRBV7-9 and TRBJ2-5; unclear D gene. Trimming took 3 bases from V and 5 from J, leaving 13 bases between them. Germline V gene sequence: CDR1 SEHNR, CDR2 FQNEAQ (reference sequence). The CDR3 loop spans 14 amino acids. DNA of the CDR3: TGTGCCAGCAGCTTGTCTCCGATTGGGGAGACCCAGTACTTC. Protein: CASSLSPIGETQYF.

This chain joins TRBV19 and TRBJ2-6, with D possibly called TRBD1 or TRBD2 (5 bases each). V gave up 0 bases and J gave up 0 bases, with 15 bases separating them. Germline values: CDR1 LNHDA, CDR2 SQIVND (reference sequence). This CDR3 is built from 19 residues. Here the CDR3 reads CASSIEAPGRNSGANVLTF. DNA of the CDR3: TGTGCCAGTAGTATAGAGGCTCCGGGACGAAACTCTGGGGCCAACGTCCTGACTTTC.

CDR3 sequence reads: CASSRSGQFYGYTF. DNA of the CDR3: TGTGCCAGCTCTCGGTCCGGACAGTTCTATGGCTACACCTTC. V is TRBV18 and J is TRBJ1-2, with TRBD1 as a possible D gene (6 bases). This CDR3 contains 14 residues. Trimming removed 6 bases at V and 4 bases at J, with 15 bases between. Looked up from germline, CDR1 is KGHSH and CDR2 is LQKENI.